This T cell receptor (beta chain) comes out of a study of CD8 T cells in ankylosing spondylitis. General study points: Blood of patients with ankylosing spondylitis appeared to be characterized by a TCR beta motif of eight highly homologous variants. Some motif variants had been reported before (in reactive arthritis synovial fluid and blood).

As regards this clonotype: Its antigen is undetermined.

The authors made TCR beta libraries by quantitative 5'-RACE with molecular barcodes. TCRdb reprocessed the 5' RACE reads via MiXCR and lists one record per CDR3 protein. The sample includes around 490,000 distinct CDR3 sequences, over 4% of them seen just once. This CDR3 is 14 amino acids long. Germline V gene data show CDR1 as MDHEN and CDR2 as SYDVKM. With V trimmed by 6 bases and J by 1 base, 5 bases remained unmatched. The V and J genes are TRBV28 and TRBJ2-7, with 8 bases identical to TRBD1. Material for sequencing was blood, either unsorted or a sorted T cell fraction (not recorded which). This TCR was sampled from a male donor with ankylosing spondylitis. The CDR3 nucleotides read TGTGCCAGCAGGGCAAGGACAGGGTCCTACGAGCAGTACTTC. It translates to CASRARTGSYEQYF.